This T cell receptor (beta chain) was recorded in a study of T-cell memory formation after mild COVID-19. The CDR3 extends over 15 amino acids. The germline V gene encodes CDR1 SGHVS and CDR2 FNYEAQ. After removal of 1 base from V and 2 bases from J, the junction contained 4 bases not matched to a gene. Via MiXCR, TCRdb re-called the 5' RACE reads, giving one row per CDR3 protein. The table shows tens of thousands of distinct CDR3 sequences, with around 7.7% occurring only once. The sample consisted of PBMCs or a T cell subset sorted from them (not recorded which). The chain employs TRBV7-6 and TRBJ2-5, with 7 bases identical to TRBD1. The clonotype originates from a man aged 18 to 30 who had mild COVID-19 (a few samples of this study predate the infection). Cell type and time point are not known. This chain's CDR3 is CASSLGGGVQETQYF. CDR3 nucleotides: TGTGCCAGCAGCTTAGGAGGGGGCGTACAAGAGACCCAGTACTTC.